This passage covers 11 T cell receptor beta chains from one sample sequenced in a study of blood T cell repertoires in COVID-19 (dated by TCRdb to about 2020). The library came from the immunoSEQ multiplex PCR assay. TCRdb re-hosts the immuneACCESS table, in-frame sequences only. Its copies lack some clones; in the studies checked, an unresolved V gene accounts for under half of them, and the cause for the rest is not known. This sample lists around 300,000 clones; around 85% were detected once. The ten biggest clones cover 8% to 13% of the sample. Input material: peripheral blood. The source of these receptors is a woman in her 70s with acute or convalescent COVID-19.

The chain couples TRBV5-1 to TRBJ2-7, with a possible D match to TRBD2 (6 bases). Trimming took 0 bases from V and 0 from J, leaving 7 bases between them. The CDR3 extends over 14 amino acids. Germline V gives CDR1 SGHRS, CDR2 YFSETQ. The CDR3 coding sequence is TGCGCCAGCAGCTTGGACGGGAGCTCCTACGAGCAGTACTTC. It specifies CASSLDGSSYEQYF. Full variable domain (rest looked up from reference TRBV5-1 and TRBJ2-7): KAGVTQTPRYLIKTRGQQVTLSCSPISGHRSVSWYQQTPGQGLQFLFEYFSETQRNKGNFPGRFSGRQFSNSRSEMNVSTLELGDSALYLCASSLDGSSYEQYFGPGTRLTVT.

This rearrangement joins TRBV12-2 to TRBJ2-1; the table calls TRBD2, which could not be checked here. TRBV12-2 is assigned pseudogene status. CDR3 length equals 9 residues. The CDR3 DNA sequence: TGTGCAAGTCGCTTAGTTCGGTTCTTC. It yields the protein CASRLVRFF.

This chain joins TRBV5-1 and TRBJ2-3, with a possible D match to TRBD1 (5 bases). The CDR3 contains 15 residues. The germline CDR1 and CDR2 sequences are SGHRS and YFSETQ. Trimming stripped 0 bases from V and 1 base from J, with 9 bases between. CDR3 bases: TGCGCCAGCAGCTTGGGAACAGGAGGCACAGATACGCAGTATTTT. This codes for CASSLGTGGTDTQYF.

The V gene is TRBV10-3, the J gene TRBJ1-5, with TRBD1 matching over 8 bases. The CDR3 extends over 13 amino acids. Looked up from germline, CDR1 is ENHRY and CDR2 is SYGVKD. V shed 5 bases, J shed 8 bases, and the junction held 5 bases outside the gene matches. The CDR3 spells CAISTGGAEPQHF. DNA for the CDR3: TGTGCCATCAGTACAGGGGGGGCCGAGCCCCAGCATTTT.

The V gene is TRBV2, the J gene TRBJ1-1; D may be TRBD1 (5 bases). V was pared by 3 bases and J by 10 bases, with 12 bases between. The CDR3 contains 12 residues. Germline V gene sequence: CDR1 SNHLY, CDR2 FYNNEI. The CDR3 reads CASSDQGRRAFF. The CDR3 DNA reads TGTGCCAGCAGTGATCAGGGCCGCAGAGCTTTCTTT.

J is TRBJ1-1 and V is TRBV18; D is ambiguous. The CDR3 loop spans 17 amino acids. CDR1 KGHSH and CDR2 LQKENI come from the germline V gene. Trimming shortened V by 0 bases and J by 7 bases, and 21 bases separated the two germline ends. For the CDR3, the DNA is TGTGCCAGCTCACCACCTGGCCTATCATCAGACAACGGTGAAGCTTTCTTT. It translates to CASSPPGLSSDNGEAFF.

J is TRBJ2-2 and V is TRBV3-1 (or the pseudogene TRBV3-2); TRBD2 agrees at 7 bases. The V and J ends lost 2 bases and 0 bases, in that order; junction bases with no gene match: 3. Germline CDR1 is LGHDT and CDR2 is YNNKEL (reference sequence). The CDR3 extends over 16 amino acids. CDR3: CASSQLAGANTGELFF. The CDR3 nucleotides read TGTGCCAGCAGCCAACTGGCGGGGGCGAACACCGGGGAGCTGTTTTTT.

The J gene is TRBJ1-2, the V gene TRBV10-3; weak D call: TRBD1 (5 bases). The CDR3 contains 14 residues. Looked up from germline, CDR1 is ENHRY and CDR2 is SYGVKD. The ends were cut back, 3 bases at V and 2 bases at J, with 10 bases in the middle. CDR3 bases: TGTGCCATCAGTGACCCCAGGGCCAACTATGGCTACACCTTC. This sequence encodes CAISDPRANYGYTF.

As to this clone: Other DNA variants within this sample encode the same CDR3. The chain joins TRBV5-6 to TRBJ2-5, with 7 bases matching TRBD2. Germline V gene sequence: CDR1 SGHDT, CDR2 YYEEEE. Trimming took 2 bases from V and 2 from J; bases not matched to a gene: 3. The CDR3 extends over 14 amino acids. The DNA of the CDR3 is TGTGCCAGCAGCTTAGCAGCGGGGCAAGAGACCCAGTACTTC. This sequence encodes CASSLAAGQETQYF.

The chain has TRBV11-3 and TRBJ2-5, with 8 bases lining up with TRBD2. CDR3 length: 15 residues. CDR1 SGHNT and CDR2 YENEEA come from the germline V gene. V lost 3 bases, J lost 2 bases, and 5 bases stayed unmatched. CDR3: CASSLGTRTQETQYF. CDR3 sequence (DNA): TGTGCCAGCAGCTTGGGGACTAGAACTCAAGAGACCCAGTACTTC.

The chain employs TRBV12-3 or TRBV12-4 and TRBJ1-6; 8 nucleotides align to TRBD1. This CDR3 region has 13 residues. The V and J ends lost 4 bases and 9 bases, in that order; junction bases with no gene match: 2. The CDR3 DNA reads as TGTGCCAGCAGTTCAGGGGGCGGTTCACCCCTCCACTTT. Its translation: CASSSGGGSPLHF.